This entry lists 26 T cell receptor beta chains sequenced from one sample in a study of blood T cell repertoires in COVID-19. Data came from immunoSEQ multiplex PCR; TCRdb stores just in-frame clones and leaves some out. This repertoire shows hundreds of thousands of clones, around nine tenths found once; its top ten account for 7.5% to 9%. Source material: peripheral blood. These receptors were obtained from a woman in her fifties or sixties with COVID-19, enrolled during active disease.

The rearrangement joins TRBV30 to TRBJ1-5; tentatively, D is TRBD1 (6 bases). This CDR3 comprises 12 residues. CDR1 GTSNPN and CDR2 SVGIG come from the germline V gene (reference sequence). Trimming cost V 5 bases and J 7 bases, with 12 bases left between them. CDR3 sequence (DNA): TGTGCCTGGGGGGAGGGGGTCCAGCCCCAGCATTTT. Its protein is CAWGEGVQPQHF.

The chain joins TRBV12-3 or TRBV12-4 to TRBJ2-3, with TRBD1 matching 7 bases. The CDR3 has 11 residues. The V segment lost 6 bases and the J segment 8 bases; nucleotides outside the gene matches: 2. The CDR3 here is CASSPGGTQYF. As DNA, the CDR3 is TGTGCCAGCAGCCCAGGGGGTACGCAGTATTTT.

The gene calls are TRBV5-5 and TRBJ2-3; 8 bases fit TRBD2. The germline V gene encodes CDR1 SGHKS and CDR2 YYEKEE (reference sequence). The V segment lost 1 base and the J segment 5 bases; nucleotides outside the gene matches: 9. The CDR3 contains 16 residues. The DNA for the CDR3 is TGTGCCAGCAGCTTGTTCGGGGGGGCGAGCGAAGATACGCAGTATTTT. Its translation is CASSLFGGASEDTQYF.

This clone was recorded only once. CDR3 in DNA: TGTGCCAGCAGTAACAGCGGGGGGTCCAATGAGCAGTTCTTC. Amino acid sequence: CASSNSGGSNEQFF. The rearrangement uses TRBV27 and TRBJ2-1; TRBD2 aligns across 9 bases. This CDR3 is 14 amino acids long. Per the germline V gene, CDR1 is MNHEY and CDR2 is SMNVEV (reference sequence). Losses at the gene ends were 5 bases for V and 6 bases for J; bases not matched to a gene: 5.

The J gene is TRBJ2-2, the V gene TRBV2; 8 positions match TRBD1. V was clipped by 6 bases and J by 1 base; unmatched bases: 1. The CDR3 has 14 residues. CDR1 and CDR2 (germline): SNHLY, FYNNEI. CDR3 DNA sequence: TGTGCCAGCAGGGACAGGGTGAACACCGGGGAGCTGTTTTTT. The encoded protein is CASRDRVNTGELFF.

V and J are TRBV24-1 and TRBJ2-3; 7 bases map to TRBD2. The CDR3 contains 11 residues. Unmatched junction bases numbered 2, after V lost 10 bases and J lost 5 bases. Germline values: CDR1 KGHDR, CDR2 SFDVKD. CDR3 amino acids: CATGGGDTQYF. The CDR3, as DNA: TGTGCCACGGGGGGGGGAGATACGCAGTATTTT.

This chain connects TRBV9 to TRBJ1-1, with a tentative D call TRBD1 (5 bases). V lost 4 bases, J lost 7 bases, and 11 bases lay in between. Germline CDR1 reads SGDLS; CDR2 reads YYNGEE. The CDR3 runs 12 residues. The CDR3 sequence is CASSRGMGEAFF. CDR3 in DNA: TGTGCCAGCAGCCGGGGGATGGGTGAAGCTTTCTTT. Using reference TRBV9 and TRBJ1-1 for the parts outside the CDR3, the full variable domain is DSGVTQTPKHLITATGQRVTLRCSPRSGDLSVYWYQQSLDQGLQFLIQYYNGEERAKGNILERFSAQQFPDLHSELNLSSLELGDSALYFCASSRGMGEAFFGQGTRLTVV.

The chain is built from TRBV5-6 and TRBJ2-1; D remains ambiguous. Trimming cost V 4 bases and J 1 base, with 9 bases left between them. The CDR3 covers 14 residues. Germline CDR1 and CDR2: SGHDT and YYEEEE. CDR3 protein: CASSRAYSYNEQFF. The CDR3 region has the DNA TGTGCCAGCAGCCGAGCTTATTCCTACAATGAGCAGTTCTTC.

The chain employs TRBV6-5 and TRBJ1-2, with 7 bases identical to TRBD1. The germline V gene encodes CDR1 MNHEY and CDR2 SVGAGI. This CDR3 contains 14 residues. V lost 1 base to trimming and J lost 2 bases; unmatched junction nucleotides: 1. CDR3 sequence (DNA): TGTGCCAGCAGTTACTTGACAGGGAACTATGGCTACACCTTC. Translating it yields CASSYLTGNYGYTF.

This chain uses TRBV6-5 with TRBJ1-1, with D unresolved. V gave up 0 bases and J gave up 4 bases, with 12 bases separating them. CDR1 and CDR2 (germline): MNHEY, SVGAGI. CDR3 length equals 15 residues. The CDR3 DNA follows: TGTGCCAGCAGTTACTCGGGTTACCCGGGCACTGAAGCTTTCTTT. Translation gives CASSYSGYPGTEAFF.

The rearrangement joins TRBV2 to TRBJ2-7; TRBD2 aligns across 14 bases. V was pared by 5 bases and J by 0 bases, with 18 bases of the junction left unmatched. Germline CDR1 reads SNHLY; CDR2 reads FYNNEI. This CDR3 comprises 21 residues. For the CDR3, the DNA is TGTGCCAGCAGTCCCGACAGTCTCGGACTAGCGGGGGGCCGACTCTCCTACGAGCAGTACTTC. Protein sequence: CASSPDSLGLAGGRLSYEQYF.

The V and J genes are TRBV7-9 and TRBJ2-7; D not certain. The V end lost 5 bases, the J end lost 2 bases, and 10 bases lay between the germline ends. The CDR3 length is 13 residues. Germline V gives CDR1 SEHNR, CDR2 FQNEAQ (reference sequence). DNA for the CDR3: TGTGCCAGCAGCCACAGTGCGACCTACGAGCAGTACTTC. This translates into CASSHSATYEQYF. The full variable domain, completed using reference TRBV7-9 and TRBJ2-7, is DTGVSQNPRHKITKRGQNVTFRCDPISEHNRLYWYRQTLGQGPEFLTYFQNEAQLEKSRLLSDRFSAERPKGSFSTLEIQRTEQGDSAMYLCASSHSATYEQYFGPGTRLTVT.

V is TRBV5-1 and J is TRBJ1-4, with D possibly TRBD1 on 6 matching bases. Germline V gene lookup returns CDR1 SGHRS and CDR2 YFSETQ. V lost 4 bases and J lost 7, with 11 bases in between. The CDR3 is made up of 13 amino acids. For the CDR3, the DNA is TGCGCCAGCAGCCCACAGGGACGTGAAAAACTGTTTTTT. As protein: CASSPQGREKLFF.

The CDR3 coding sequence is TGTGCTAGTGGCCTCCATCTAACTAGCGGGGGAAACAATGAGCAGTTCTTC. Translating it yields CASGLHLTSGGNNEQFF. The rearrangement uses TRBV12-5 and TRBJ2-1; 11 nucleotides line up with TRBD2. This CDR3 has 17 amino acids. Germline V CDR1 and CDR2: LGHNT, FRNRAP. J gave up 5 bases and V 6 bases, and 12 bases lay outside the gene matches.

The rearrangement links TRBV9 to TRBJ2-1; TRBD2 might be the D (7 bases). CDR1 and CDR2 from the germline V gene are SGDLS and YYNGEE. This CDR3 contains 14 residues. V was trimmed by 3 bases and J by 9 bases, leaving 16 bases between them. The CDR3 spells CASSAGGREGEQFF. Written as DNA, the CDR3 is TGTGCCAGCAGCGCTGGGGGCAGGGAGGGTGAGCAGTTCTTC.

In regard to this clone: The junction departs from the called germline gene at one end, perhaps through a read error. J is TRBJ2-3 and V is TRBV2; weak D call: TRBD1 (5 bases). This CDR3 has 13 residues. Germline-derived CDR1 and CDR2 are SNHLY and FYNNEI. Written as DNA, the CDR3 is TGTGCCAGCAGAGAAGGGGCCACGGATACGCAGTATTTT. Residues: CASREGATDTQYF.

The chain couples TRBV28 to TRBJ1-2; D is unclear. V lost 1 base and J lost 2, with 17 bases in between. The CDR3 sequence is 17 residues long. The germline V gene has CDR1 MDHEN and CDR2 SYDVKM. CDR3 DNA sequence: TGTGCCAGCAGTTTATCGGCCACGGTTACACTAAACTATGGCTACACCTTC. Its translation is CASSLSATVTLNYGYTF.

V and J are TRBV6-5 and TRBJ1-2; D might be TRBD1 (5 bases). The CDR3 is 14 residues long. The V and J ends lost 0 bases and 8 bases respectively, with 13 bases between them. Germline CDR1 MNHEY, CDR2 SVGAGI. The CDR3 bases are TGTGCCAGCAGTTACTCTGGGCAGGGCCTGGGCTACACCTTC. Amino acid sequence: CASSYSGQGLGYTF.

In its sample, this clone was seen a few times. The rearrangement uses TRBV11-2 and TRBJ1-6, with D perhaps TRBD1 (5 bases). Germline lookup yields CDR1 SGHAT and CDR2 FQNNGV. The CDR3 length is 14 residues. The V and J ends lost 8 bases and 6 bases respectively, with 14 bases between them. The CDR3 coding sequence is TGTGCCAGCTCCCCGGGGGGAAGTAATTCACCCCTCCACTTT. It translates to CASSPGGSNSPLHF.

This clone was found a few times. CDR3 loop: CASSSDSRLEGNTIYF. Written as DNA, the CDR3 is TGCGCCAGCAGCTCCGACAGTAGACTGGAGGGAAACACCATATATTTT. The chain uses TRBV5-1 and TRBJ1-3; D is perhaps TRBD1 (5 bases). This CDR3 contains 16 residues. Trimming pared 3 bases from V and 4 bases from J, leaving 17 bases between. Germline V gene lookup returns CDR1 SGHRS and CDR2 YFSETQ.

The V call is TRBV30, the J call TRBJ2-1; 7 nucleotides agree with TRBD2. This CDR3 comprises 14 residues. From germline, CDR1 is GTSNPN and CDR2 SVGIG (reference sequence). Trimming at V came to 0 bases and at J to 7 bases, leaving 6 bases not matched to a gene. The CDR3 protein is CAWSVLRGVNEQFF. As DNA, the CDR3 is TGTGCCTGGAGTGTACTTCGGGGGGTAAATGAGCAGTTCTTC.

The J gene is TRBJ2-2, the V gene TRBV5-4; TRBD1 agrees at 7 bases. CDR3 length equals 15 residues. Trimming removed 4 bases from V and 1 base from J; junction bases left unmatched: 4. Germline V gives CDR1 SGHNT, CDR2 YYREEE (reference sequence). The CDR3 loop is CASSPGTENTGELFF. The CDR3 DNA follows: TGTGCCAGCAGCCCCGGGACAGAGAACACCGGGGAGCTGTTTTTT.

V gene TRBV5-1 combines with J gene TRBJ1-3, with unresolved D. Per germline, CDR1 SGHRS and CDR2 YFSETQ. With 3 bases removed from V and 3 bases from J, the gap between germline ends came to 10 bases. CDR3 length: 14 residues. CDR3 protein: CASSSGSFGNTIYF. The DNA of the CDR3 is TGCGCCAGCAGCTCCGGGTCCTTTGGAAACACCATATATTTT.

The gene calls are TRBV20-1 and TRBJ2-1, with 13 bases identical to TRBD2. V lost 3 bases, J lost 0 bases, and 11 bases stayed unmatched. Germline CDR1 reads DFQATT; CDR2 reads SNEGSKA (reference sequence). The CDR3 length is 19 residues. The CDR3 DNA reads as TGCAGTGCTAGTAGGACTAGCGGGGGCGCCTTAACCTCCTACAATGAGCAGTTCTTC. Translating gives CSASRTSGGALTSYNEQFF.

V is TRBV5-8 and J is TRBJ1-2; 10 bases are shared with TRBD1. Germline CDR1 and CDR2: SGHTS and YDEGEE. The CDR3 totals 13 residues. With 5 bases clipped from V and 7 bases from J, the junction kept 5 bases outside the gene matches. CDR3 bases: TGTGCCAGCAGGTTGACAGGGGGCGGTGGCTACACCTTC. Amino acids: CASRLTGGGGYTF.

The J gene is TRBJ1-2, the V gene TRBV6-5; 9 nucleotides line up with TRBD1. J was trimmed by 12 bases and V by 2 bases; bases with no gene match: 7. This CDR3 is 13 amino acids long. In germline, CDR1 is MNHEY, CDR2 SVGAGI. The CDR3 DNA follows: TGTGCCAGCAGTTACAGGGGACAGGGAAGGCACACCTTC. It encodes CASSYRGQGRHTF.